This entry describes one T cell receptor beta chain. The target of this receptor is not known. Base quality data are lacking; no much larger clone is found one base away. TCRbeta CDR3 regions were amplified from genomic DNA using the immunoSEQ Assay, a bias-controlled multiplex PCR. From the authors' description of their analysis: Within the assay, amplification of reference gene primers was used to estimate how many nucleated cells each sample contained. Sequence reads were collapsed and filtered to measure the absolute abundance of every unique TCRbeta CDR3 rearrangement. For each sample, productive Simpson clonality was calculated as the square root of Simpson's diversity index across productive rearrangements. TCRdb mirrors the immuneACCESS table, restricted to in-frame sequences. Some clones are absent from its copies; in checked studies, under half trace to an unresolved V gene, and the reason for the others is unknown. The DNA gave D and trimming, while V, J and clone size come from that table. This sample lists roughly 140,000 clones; 80% to 90% were detected once. The top ten clonotypes cover around 8% of the sample.

One collaborating source in Seattle enrolled patients during active infection and followed them longitudinally through the course of disease. Collaborating institutions collected whole blood in K2EDTA tubes following their own protocols. For TCRbeta analysis, collaborators shipped samples as frozen whole blood, isolated PBMCs, or DNA extracted from either of those sample types. The sample originates from a study of blood T cell repertoires in COVID-19 (dated by TCRdb to 2020 to 2021). With regard to the full study: The collaborator samples originated in the United States, Italy and Spain and spanned the acute and convalescent phases of COVID-19. Where available, HLA class I and class II types were taken from metadata supplied by the sample provider and were not determined by assay-based typing. A de-identified subject ID, COVID-19 status, age in years and sex were almost always included in the sample metadata. The dataset comprised deeply sampled blood TCRbeta repertoires from subjects exposed to, actively infected with, or recovered from COVID-19. The repertoires were released in a freely available public database intended as a resource for research on the immune response to SARS-CoV-2. Samples were obtained from the ongoing ImmuneRACE study (first 160 participants) and from some 1,200 subjects provided by 6 global collaborators. The material from the prospective study consisted of cDNA or gDNA derived from T cells, B-cell-depleted T cells, or PBMCs. Study-wide conclusions, independent of this receptor: How much clinical and demographic metadata was included differed by source and by participant, and the metadata was provided uncurated.

The clonotype originates from a woman aged 55-69 years with COVID-19, enrolled during active disease. The source material was peripheral blood.

This receptor has the CDR3 CASSLRSGGESYGYTF. The bases are TGCGCCAGCAGCTTGCGGTCCGGGGGGGAGAGCTATGGCTACACCTTC. The chain uses TRBV5-1 and TRBJ1-2; a weak D assignment points to TRBD1 (5 bases agree). Taken from the germline V gene, the CDR1 and CDR2 loops are SGHRS and YFSETQ. The CDR3 sequence holds 16 residues, the cysteine and phenylalanine included. The DNA shown is the 48-base CDR3, in frame from base 1. Trimming takes 1 base from V and 4 bases from J, and the germline ends sit 17 bases apart.